The 18 T cell receptor beta chains below were found in one sample sequenced in a study of cytomegalovirus exposure and HLA in healthy donors. The table came from immunoSEQ multiplex PCR; TCRdb's copy has only in-frame clones and leaves some out. This table has over 100,000 clones, 85% to 90% appearing once. Specimen: PBMCs. These receptors were taken from a woman younger than 30 in good health and CMV-seronegative.

The rearrangement links TRBV6-1 to TRBJ2-2; 9 nucleotides line up with TRBD2. With 8 bases clipped from V and 0 bases from J, the junction kept 4 bases outside the gene matches. Germline CDR1 and CDR2: MNHNS and SASEGT. This CDR3 contains 15 residues. This chain's CDR3 is CASGGLATNTGELFF. The CDR3 coding sequence is TGTGCCAGCGGGGGACTAGCCACGAACACCGGGGAGCTGTTTTTT.

The rearrangement joins TRBV5-1 to TRBJ1-4, with TRBD1 as a possible D gene (5 bases). The V and J ends lost 7 bases and 1 base respectively, with 8 bases between them. This CDR3 comprises 13 residues. Germline CDR1 and CDR2: SGHRS and YFSETQ. CDR3: CASRQGTNEKLFF. The CDR3 nucleotides are TGCGCCAGCCGGCAGGGAACTAATGAAAAACTGTTTTTT.

The rearrangement links TRBV5-1 to TRBJ2-1; TRBD1 matches at 9 bases. In germline, CDR1 is SGHRS, CDR2 YFSETQ. The CDR3 covers 15 residues. The trim removed 4 bases at V and 9 bases at J, leaving 11 bases unmatched. The CDR3 DNA is TGCGCCAGCAGCCGCTCCGGGACAGGGTTGAGTGAGCAGTTCTTC. The encoded protein is CASSRSGTGLSEQFF. Full variable domain (outside the CDR3, taken from reference TRBV5-1 and TRBJ2-1): KAGVTQTPRYLIKTRGQQVTLSCSPISGHRSVSWYQQTPGQGLQFLFEYFSETQRNKGNFPGRFSGRQFSNSRSEMNVSTLELGDSALYLCASSRSGTGLSEQFFGPGTRLTVL.

The rearrangement links TRBV29-1 to TRBJ1-2, with a weak D call TRBD1 (6 bases). Trimming left V 6 bases short and J 4 bases short, with 12 bases between. The CDR3 covers 12 residues. CDR1 and CDR2 from the germline V gene are SQVTM and ANQGSEA. CDR3 sequence: CSVGDTTYGYTF. CDR3 bases: TGCAGCGTCGGGGACACGACCTATGGCTACACCTTC.

J is TRBJ2-7 and V is TRBV5-3; perhaps TRBD2 as D (6 bases). TRBV5-3 is placed among ORFs of uncertain function. The CDR3 is 15 amino acids. V gave up 2 bases and J gave up 6 bases, with 18 bases separating them. CDR3 sequence: CARSLPTGASCEQYF. The CDR3 nucleotides read TGTGCCAGAAGCTTACCGACGGGAGCCAGTTGCGAGCAGTACTTC.

The rearrangement links TRBV27 to TRBJ2-7; TRBD1 might be the D (6 bases). Trimming stripped 5 bases from V and 3 bases from J, with 23 bases between. Germline V gene lookup returns CDR1 MNHEY and CDR2 SMNVEV (reference sequence). The CDR3 length is 17 residues. This CDR3 is CASSALLGAGSLYEQYF. DNA for the CDR3: TGTGCCAGCAGTGCCCTATTGGGGGCAGGCTCCCTCTACGAGCAGTACTTC.

V gene TRBV2 combines with J gene TRBJ2-2; 9 nucleotides match TRBD2. The CDR3 sequence is 15 residues long. Germline loops: CDR1 SNHLY, CDR2 FYNNEI. V dropped 8 bases and J dropped 4; count of bases not matched to a gene: 8. CDR3 sequence reads: CASGTRRGGTGELFF. CDR3 bases: TGTGCCAGCGGAACACGGCGGGGGGGCACCGGGGAGCTGTTTTTT.

This clone appeared once. The CDR3 DNA reads TGTGCCAGCAGTTACGCCGGACAGGGGCCGACCTACGAGCAGTACTTC. This encodes CASSYAGQGPTYEQYF. The chain recombines TRBV28 with TRBJ2-7, with 9 bases aligning to TRBD1. The CDR3 runs to 16 residues. Germline trimming cut 4 bases from V and 2 bases from J; bases unmatched to any gene: 9. In germline, CDR1 is MDHEN, CDR2 SYDVKM. The whole variable domain, remainder taken from reference TRBV28 and TRBJ2-7, is DVKVTQSSRYLVKRTGEKVFLECVQDMDHENMFWYRQDPGLGLRLIYFSYDVKMKEKGDIPEGYSVSREKKERFSLILESASTNQTSMYLCASSYAGQGPTYEQYFGPGTRLTVT.

This clone has a single count. This chain joins TRBV7-9 and TRBJ1-2; TRBD1 might be the D (6 bases). Trimming took 4 bases from V and 2 from J, leaving 17 bases between them. Germline CDR1 SEHNR, CDR2 FQNEAQ (reference sequence). This CDR3 comprises 16 residues. The CDR3 region has the DNA TGTGCCAGCAGCTCTATTGTACAGGGTCAGAACTATGGCTACACCTTC. Protein: CASSSIVQGQNYGYTF.

The genes are TRBV28 and TRBJ1-1; D is possibly TRBD1 (6 bases). Germline values: CDR1 MDHEN, CDR2 SYDVKM. Trimming pared 6 bases from V and 10 bases from J, leaving 24 bases between. The CDR3 loop spans 15 amino acids. The CDR3 region has the DNA TGTGCCAGCAGCCTTGGAGGACTTCGACAGGTAGCAGCTTTCTTT. It translates to CASSLGGLRQVAAFF.

This clone was seen just once. V is TRBV7-8 and J is TRBJ2-1, with unresolved D. The CDR3 spans 14 residues. V gave up 2 bases and J gave up 5 bases, with 10 bases separating them. Germline CDR1 reads SGHVS; CDR2 reads FQNEAQ. The CDR3 nucleotides are TGTGCCAGCAGCTTATCTCTCTTTAACAATGAGCAGTTCTTC. It translates to CASSLSLFNNEQFF.

CDR3 DNA: TGTGCCAGCAGCCCCCCGGGGGACAGGGGAAGGGGGACCCAGTACTTC. It yields the protein CASSPPGDRGRGTQYF. The chain links TRBV5-6 to TRBJ2-5; 10 nucleotides align to TRBD1. The CDR3 runs 16 residues. The germline V gene has CDR1 SGHDT and CDR2 YYEEEE. V lost 4 bases, J lost 7 bases, and 13 bases stayed unmatched.

The J gene is TRBJ2-7, the V gene TRBV11-1, with 7 bases lining up with TRBD2. CDR1 and CDR2 from the germline V gene are SGHAT and FQDESV (reference sequence). The CDR3 extends over 16 amino acids. With V trimmed by 0 bases and J by 5 bases, 10 bases remained unmatched. The CDR3 protein is CASSLARVAGYDEQYF. CDR3 sequence (DNA): TGTGCCAGCAGCTTAGCGCGGGTAGCGGGTTACGACGAGCAGTACTTC.

As regards this clone: A junction boundary mismatches the germline segment, possibly from a read error. The CDR3 sequence is CASSPRGQVSNEQYF. The CDR3 DNA sequence: TGTGCCAGCAGTCCCCGCGGACAGGTCTCCAACGAGCAGTACTTC. V is TRBV27 and J is TRBJ2-7; 7 bases agree with TRBD1. The CDR3 consists of 15 residues. Germline V gives CDR1 MNHEY, CDR2 SMNVEV (reference sequence).

The V gene is TRBV15, the J gene TRBJ1-4; 9 nucleotides line up with TRBD1. Losses at the gene ends were 5 bases for V and 10 bases for J; bases not matched to a gene: 26. The CDR3 has 20 residues. From germline, CDR1 is LNHNV and CDR2 YYDKDF (reference sequence). CDR3 DNA: TGTGCCACCAGCGATTCCTTCCGGGACAGGGTCCTACACACGTTCGGAAAACTGTTTTTT. Its protein is CATSDSFRDRVLHTFGKLFF. Full variable domain (remainder filled in from reference TRBV15 and TRBJ1-4): DAMVIQNPRYQVTQFGKPVTLSCSQTLNHNVMYWYQQKSSQAPKLLFHYYDKDFNNEADTPDNFQSRRPNTSFCFLDIRSPGLGDTAMYLCATSDSFRDRVLHTFGKLFFGSGTQLSVL.

This clone is a singleton in its sample. V gene TRBV5-6 combines with J gene TRBJ1-2; 9 bases map to TRBD1. The CDR3 sequence is 13 residues long. Germline loops: CDR1 SGHDT, CDR2 YYEEEE. The V segment lost 5 bases and the J segment 4 bases; nucleotides outside the gene matches: 3. The CDR3 DNA reads as TGTGCCAGCAGGGGACAGGGTTCCTATGGCTACACCTTC. Protein product: CASRGQGSYGYTF. Full variable domain (rest looked up from reference TRBV5-6 and TRBJ1-2): DAGVTQSPTHLIKTRGQQVTLRCSPKSGHDTVSWYQQALGQGPQFIFQYYEEEERQRGNFPDRFSGHQFPNYSSELNVNALLLGDSALYLCASRGQGSYGYTFGSGTRLTVV.

This chain links TRBV6-6 with TRBJ1-4; 7 bases are shared with TRBD1. This CDR3 has 14 amino acids. Trimming cost V 6 bases and J 8 bases; bases outside gene matches: 9. The germline CDR1 and CDR2 sequences are MNHNY and SVGAGI (reference sequence). This CDR3 is CASRNHRGREKLFF. The CDR3 nucleotides are TGTGCCAGCAGAAATCACAGGGGTAGAGAAAAACTGTTTTTT.

The V and J genes are TRBV2 and TRBJ1-4; D is perhaps TRBD1 (5 bases). The germline V gene encodes CDR1 SNHLY and CDR2 FYNNEI. The CDR3 loop spans 15 amino acids. Trimming took off 3 bases at V and 4 bases at J, with 12 bases between the two ends. The CDR3 region has the DNA TGTGCCAGCAGTGACTCCAGGGCCTTTAATGAAAAACTGTTTTTT. Its protein is CASSDSRAFNEKLFF.